A selection of T cell receptor beta chains follows, all from one sample in a study of CD8 T cells in Susac syndrome. TCRdb redid the calling of the immunoSEQ multiplex PCR reads with MiXCR, one entry per CDR3 protein. This table holds under 200,000 distinct CDR3 sequences, 90% to 95% found once. Sequencing input: CD4+ T cells from PBMCs. All receptors come from a human donor with Susac syndrome. CDR3s include the opening cysteine and the closing phenylalanine or tryptophan. Each record gives: J gene, V gene, D gene, clone size, CDR3 DNA, CDR3 protein. A D gene is named only where the DNA matches it firmly. The size field is filled for only some rows; it gives once, few, many or a size class.

TRBJ2-5,TRBV5-4,TRBD2,NA,TGTGCCAGCAGCCCACAGCTAGCGGGGGTTCAAGAGACCCAGTACTTC,CASSPQLAGVQETQYF
TRBJ1-5,TRBV5-1,NA,NA,TGCGCCAGCAGCTTGGGGGACAATAGCAATCAGCCCCAGCATTTT,CASSLGDNSNQPQHF
TRBJ1-5,TRBV4-1,NA,NA,TGCGCCAGCAGCCACCAAGGAAGCAATCAGCCCCAGCATTTT,CASSHQGSNQPQHF
TRBJ2-5,TRBV20-1,NA,NA,TGCAGTGCTAGAGATCTGGGCGGGAAGCGCCTCCAAGAGACCCAGTACTTC,CSARDLGGKRLQETQYF
TRBJ1-2,TRBV6-1,TRBD1,NA,TGTGCCAGCAGCGGACAGGGAAGGGACGGCTACACCTTC,CASSGQGRDGYTF
TRBJ2-5,TRBV20-1,TRBD2,NA,TGCAGTGCTAGCCTAGCGGGGACTAAGAAAGAGACCCAGTACTTC,CSASLAGTKKETQYF
TRBJ1-2,TRBV27,NA,NA,TGTGCCAGCAGGACCGGGTTACGGACAGCCCTAGGCTATGGCTACACCTTC,CASRTGLRTALGYGYTF
TRBJ2-3,TRBV18,NA,NA,TGTGCCAGCTCACCCATTCTACTAGGCCCAGATACGCAGTATTTT,CASSPILLGPDTQYF
TRBJ1-6,TRBV20-1,NA,NA,TGCAGTGCTAGAGTGACAGGCATTGGTTCACCCCTCCACTTT,CSARVTGIGSPLHF
TRBJ2-5,TRBV7-2,NA,once,TGTGCCAGCAGCTCCTACGACCCTACGGAGACCCAGTACTTC,CASSSYDPTETQYF
TRBJ1-4,TRBV20-1,TRBD1,NA,TGCAGTGTTACGGGACAGGAGGATGAAAAACTGTTTTTT,CSVTGQEDEKLFF
TRBJ2-7,TRBV4-3,NA,NA,TGCGCCAGCAGCCAAGATAGGGCCTCCTACGAGCAGTACTTC,CASSQDRASYEQYF
TRBJ2-7,TRBV5-1,TRBD2,NA,TGCGCCAGCAGCTTGGTTCCGGGACTAGCGGGGGGCGAGCAGTACTTC,CASSLVPGLAGGEQYF
TRBJ2-7,TRBV11-2,TRBD1,NA,TGTGCCAGCAGCCCACCGCAGACAGGGGGATCCTACGAGCAGTACTTC,CASSPPQTGGSYEQYF
TRBJ1-1,TRBV7-9,TRBD1,NA,TGTGCCACGGCAGGGGGTCACTTTGAAGCTTTCTTT,CATAGGHFEAFF
TRBJ1-4,TRBV29-1,NA,NA,TGCAGCGTCACGAACAGGGAAAAACTGTTTTTT,CSVTNREKLFF
TRBJ2-7,TRBV7-8,NA,NA,TGTGCCAGCAGCCCGGTGACAGGGGAGGGCGAGCAGTACTTC,CASSPVTGEGEQYF
TRBJ2-5,TRBV19,TRBD1,NA,TGTGCCAGTAGACGCAGGGGGAGCGGAGAGACCCAGTACTTC,CASRRRGSGETQYF
TRBJ1-2,TRBV9,NA,NA,TGTGCCAGCAGCCCTCGGGACGGAAGGTACACCTTC,CASSPRDGRYTF
TRBJ2-5,TRBV20-1,NA,NA,TGCAGTGCTAGTCAGGAGACCCAGTACTTC,CSASQETQYF
TRBJ1-1,TRBV7-2,NA,NA,TGTGCCAGCAGCCTGAGGGGGAAAGCTTTCTTT,CASSLRGKAFF
TRBJ1-1,TRBV5-4,NA,NA,TGTGCCAGCAGCTTCGAGGGGCTAAACACTGAAGCTTTCTTT,CASSFEGLNTEAFF
TRBJ1-6,TRBV20-1,TRBD1,NA,TGCAGTGCTAAGGACAGGACCTATAATTCACCCCTCCACTTT,CSAKDRTYNSPLHF
TRBJ1-5,TRBV6-1,TRBD1,NA,TGTGCCAGCATTGACAGGGCTTATAGCAATCAGCCCCAGCATTTT,CASIDRAYSNQPQHF
TRBJ2-6,TRBV7-9,TRBD1,once,TGTGCCAGCCCTCAGGGGGCTGGGGCCAACGTCCTGACTTTC,CASPQGAGANVLTF
TRBJ2-1,TRBV7-9,NA,NA,TGTGCCAGCACCCGTAGACTAGACTCCTACAATGAGCAGTTCTTC,CASTRRLDSYNEQFF
TRBJ1-1,TRBV29-1,TRBD1,NA,TGCAGCTCCACCACAGGGGTGGGGACTGAAGCTTTCTTT,CSSTTGVGTEAFF
TRBJ1-2,TRBV5-5,NA,NA,TGTGCCAGCAGCTTGGCCGTTAGGGACCATGGCTACACCTTC,CASSLAVRDHGYTF
TRBJ2-5,TRBV2,TRBD2,NA,TGTGCCAGCAGTGAAGTAGGGGGACTAGCGATTTACTTC,CASSEVGGLAIYF
TRBJ2-1,TRBV5-1,TRBD2,NA,TGCGCCAGCAGCCCGGCCGGGGGGGAGCAGTTCTTC,CASSPAGGEQFF
TRBJ1-2,TRBV11-2,TRBD1,few,TGTGCCAGCAGCTCGGGACAGTTTAACTATGGCTACACCTTC,CASSSGQFNYGYTF
TRBJ2-3,TRBV11-2,TRBD1,NA,TGTGCCAGCAGCTTAGATGGCCGGGACAGCGGAGCGTATACGCAGTATTTT,CASSLDGRDSGAYTQYF
TRBJ2-7,TRBV27,NA,NA,TGTGCCAGCAGTCTAAGGGTGGGACGGGGCTTC,CASSLRVGRGF
TRBJ2-5,TRBV7-6,TRBD1,NA,TGTGCCAGCCTATTTGGGACAGTCGGGACCCAGTACTTC,CASLFGTVGTQYF
TRBJ2-7,TRBV2,TRBD2,NA,TGTGCCACCGGGGAGGGTTTCAACGAGCAGTACTTC,CATGEGFNEQYF
TRBJ1-6,TRBV12-3/TRBV12-4,NA,NA,TGTGCCAGCAGTTTCGGCAGAAATTCACCCCTCCACTTT,CASSFGRNSPLHF
TRBJ2-3,TRBV28,NA,NA,TGTGCCAGCAGTTCCCCGGGTCAGACAGCTCATCATACGCAGTATTTT,CASSSPGQTAHHTQYF
TRBJ2-7,TRBV5-5,TRBD1,NA,TGTGCCAGCAGCTACCGGCCGACAGGGAGCTCCTACGAGCAGTACTTC,CASSYRPTGSSYEQYF
TRBJ1-2,TRBV12-3/TRBV12-4,NA,NA,TGTGCCAGCAGTTCCTCCTATGGCTACACCTTC,CASSSSYGYTF
TRBJ2-5,TRBV20-1,NA,NA,TGCAGTCTTGTGAGGGGGGGGTCCGGTAGCCAGTACTTC,CSLVRGGSGSQYF
TRBJ2-7,TRBV6-6,TRBD1,NA,TGTGCCAGCAGTTACCGTACGACAGGGAACTACGAGCAGTACTTC,CASSYRTTGNYEQYF
TRBJ2-5,TRBV20-1,NA,NA,TGCAGTGGCACCGACCGAGGAGAGACCCAGTACTTC,CSGTDRGETQYF
TRBJ2-3,TRBV7-8,TRBD2,NA,TGTGCCAGCGGGCATGGGACTAGCGGGGCCCCCTACACAGATACGCAGTATTTT,CASGHGTSGAPYTDTQYF
TRBJ2-1,TRBV7-2,TRBD1,NA,TGTGCCAGCAGCTTGGACAGGGTCACCAATGAGCAGTTCTTC,CASSLDRVTNEQFF
TRBJ1-2,TRBV6-5,NA,NA,TGTGCCAGCAGATCTGCCGGAACAATTGACTACACCTTC,CASRSAGTIDYTF
TRBJ1-2,TRBV10-3,NA,NA,TGTGCCATCAGTGCCGCTCGGACCTATGGCTACACCTTC,CAISAARTYGYTF
TRBJ1-1,TRBV7-9,NA,NA,TGTGCCAGCAGCGCAGGGAGGGGGGGGACTGAAGCTTTCTTT,CASSAGRGGTEAFF
TRBJ1-1,TRBV12-3/TRBV12-4,NA,NA,TGTGCCAGCAGTTTCAGTCTTACTGAAGCTTTCTTT,CASSFSLTEAFF
TRBJ2-6,TRBV19,NA,NA,TGTGCCAGTAGTATACTGGGGAGTGGGGCCAACGTCCTGACTTTC,CASSILGSGANVLTF
TRBJ1-4,TRBV20-1,TRBD1,NA,TGCAGTGCAAAGAGGCGAGGGACAGGGCATGAAAAACTGTTTTTT,CSAKRRGTGHEKLFF
TRBJ2-7,TRBV5-1,NA,NA,TGCGCCAGCAGCCCGTCGGGGAACTCCTACGAGCAGTACTTC,CASSPSGNSYEQYF
TRBJ1-5,TRBV3-1,NA,few,TGTGCCAGCAGTCCAGGGGGCAATCAGCCCCAGCATTTT,CASSPGGNQPQHF
TRBJ2-7,TRBV3-1,NA,NA,TGTGCCAGCAGCCAAGGCTCAGTGGGGCTGGCCTACGAGCAGTACTTC,CASSQGSVGLAYEQYF
TRBJ1-2,TRBV29-1,TRBD1,NA,TGCAGCGTTGAGGCAGGGGGAAACTATGGCTACACCTTC,CSVEAGGNYGYTF
TRBJ2-7,TRBV15,NA,NA,TGTGCCACCAGCAGAGGGGCAGGGTCCTCCTACGAGCAGTACTTC,CATSRGAGSSYEQYF
TRBJ1-1,TRBV4-1,NA,NA,TGCGCCAGCAGCCAAGACAGGGAGAACACTGAAGCTTTCTTT,CASSQDRENTEAFF
TRBJ2-7,TRBV18,TRBD2,NA,TGTGCCAGCTCACCACGAGCTAGCGGGGGGGCGAATGGAGTGAGGGAGCAGTACTTC,CASSPRASGGANGVREQYF
TRBJ2-3,TRBV5-4,NA,NA,TGTGCCAGCAGCTTGGCCAGGACAGACACAGATACGCAGTATTTT,CASSLARTDTDTQYF
TRBJ2-5,TRBV6-2/TRBV6-3,NA,NA,TGTGCCAGCAAGCCGGACCCCAGAGAGACCCAGTACTTC,CASKPDPRETQYF